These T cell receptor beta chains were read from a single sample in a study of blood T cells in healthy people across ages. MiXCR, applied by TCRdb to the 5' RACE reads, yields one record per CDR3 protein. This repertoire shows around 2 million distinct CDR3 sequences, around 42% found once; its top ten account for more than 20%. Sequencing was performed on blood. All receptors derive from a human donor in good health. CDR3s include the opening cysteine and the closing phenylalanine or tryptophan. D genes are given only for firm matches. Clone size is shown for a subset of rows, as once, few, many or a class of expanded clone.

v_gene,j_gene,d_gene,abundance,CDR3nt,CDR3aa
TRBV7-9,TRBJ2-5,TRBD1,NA,TGTGCCAGCAGCTTAGTAATAGGGGGCGCGTCTGGAGTCGGGCAGTACTTC,CASSLVIGGASGVGQYF
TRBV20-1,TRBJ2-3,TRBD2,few,TGCAGTGCTGACACGGGACTAGCGGGGTGGACAGATACGCAGTATTTT,CSADTGLAGWTDTQYF
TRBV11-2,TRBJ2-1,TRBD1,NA,TGTGCCAGCAGCCTTTCCGGGACAGGGAATGAGCAGTTCTTC,CASSLSGTGNEQFF
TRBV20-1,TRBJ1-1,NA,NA,TGCAGTGCTAGGGGGGACGGGGGCACTGAAGCTTTCTTT,CSARGDGGTEAFF
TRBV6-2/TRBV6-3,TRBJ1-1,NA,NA,TGTGCCAGCCTTTCCGCAGGGTTTGAAGCTTTCTTT,CASLSAGFEAFF
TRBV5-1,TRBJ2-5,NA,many,TGCGCCAGCAGCTTGATGGATCCAGGAGAGACCCAGTACTTC,CASSLMDPGETQYF
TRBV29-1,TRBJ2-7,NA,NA,TGCAACGTTGAAACCGGGGGTGACGAGCAGTACTTC,CNVETGGDEQYF
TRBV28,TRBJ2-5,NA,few,TGTGCCAGCAGTCCTAGGGACTTCGAGACAAAGCAGTACTTC,CASSPRDFETKQYF
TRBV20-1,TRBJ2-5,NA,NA,TGCAGTGCTAGCAGGGGGGCTCTCCGCCGGGAGACCCAGTACTTC,CSASRGALRRETQYF
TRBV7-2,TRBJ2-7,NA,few,TGTGCCAGCAGCTTTGACGGAGTCTCCTACGAGCAGTACTTC,CASSFDGVSYEQYF
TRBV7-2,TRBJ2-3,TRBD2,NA,TGTGCCAGCAGCTTAATAACTAGCGGGGTACCTTCGGGCACAGATACGCAGTATTTT,CASSLITSGVPSGTDTQYF
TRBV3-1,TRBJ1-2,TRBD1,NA,TGTGCCAGCAGCTCCCAGGACAGGGGAAGCTATGGCTACACCTTC,CASSSQDRGSYGYTF
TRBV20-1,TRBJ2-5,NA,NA,TGCAGTGCTAGACAGACCGGGGCAGGGGAGACCCAGTACTTC,CSARQTGAGETQYF
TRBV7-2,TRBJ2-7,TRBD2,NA,TGTGCCAGCAGCTTAGTGGGTGGCGGGGGGTGGTACGAGCAGTACTTC,CASSLVGGGGWYEQYF
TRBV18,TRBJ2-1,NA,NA,TGTGCCAGCTCACCCCTCTCCGGGAGCGATGAGCAGTTCTTC,CASSPLSGSDEQFF
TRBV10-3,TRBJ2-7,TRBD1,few,TGTGCCATCAGACAGGGGAACCCCTACGAGCAGTACTTC,CAIRQGNPYEQYF
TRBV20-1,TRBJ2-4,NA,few,TGCAGTGCTCCGCCGGGAGTAGACCGAGAGCAGTACTTC,CSAPPGVDREQYF
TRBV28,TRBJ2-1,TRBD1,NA,TGTGCCAGCAAGGGGACAGTTGAATTCTACAATGAGCAGTTCTTC,CASKGTVEFYNEQFF
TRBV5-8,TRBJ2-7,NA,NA,TGTGCCAGCAGCCTGATAGGCCTACAGGCCTACGAGCAGTACTTC,CASSLIGLQAYEQYF
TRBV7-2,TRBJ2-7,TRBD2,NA,TGTGCCAGCAGCCTCCGGGGTCCTAGCGGGGAAATACCCTACGAGCAGTACTTC,CASSLRGPSGEIPYEQYF
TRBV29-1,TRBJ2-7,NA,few,TGCAGCGTTCCCCGGACGGAGAGCTCCTACGAGCAGTACTTC,CSVPRTESSYEQYF
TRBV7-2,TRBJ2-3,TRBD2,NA,TGTGCCAGCAGCTCCCGGACTAGCGGTATGACAGATACGCAGTATTTT,CASSSRTSGMTDTQYF
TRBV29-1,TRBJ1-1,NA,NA,TGCAGCGTCACTAAGGGTTGGGCCACTGAAGCTTTCTTT,CSVTKGWATEAFF
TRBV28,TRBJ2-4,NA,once,TGTGCCAGCAGTTTATCGGGACAGCAATTGCGGGAGCAGTACTTC,CASSLSGQQLREQYF
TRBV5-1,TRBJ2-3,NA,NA,TGCGCCAGCAGCCGGCAGACAGGTTCGCTCACAGATACGCAGTATTTT,CASSRQTGSLTDTQYF
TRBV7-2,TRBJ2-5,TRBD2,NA,TGTGCCAGCAGCCTTCAACCAGCGGGGGAGGAGACCCAGTACTTC,CASSLQPAGEETQYF
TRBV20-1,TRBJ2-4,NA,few,TGCAGTGCTAGTCACGTAGCAGGGGGAGGGGGAAACATTCAGTACTTC,CSASHVAGGGGNIQYF
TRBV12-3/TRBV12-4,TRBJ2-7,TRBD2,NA,TGTGCCAGCACTCAACCGGGACTAGTCTACGAGCAGTACTTC,CASTQPGLVYEQYF
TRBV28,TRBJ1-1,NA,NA,TGTGCCAGCAGTTTCGCCAGGAGGAACACTGAAGCTTTCTTT,CASSFARRNTEAFF
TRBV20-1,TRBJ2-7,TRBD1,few,TGCAGTGCCAGTTTGGGACAGGGAATCGGCGAGCAGTACTTC,CSASLGQGIGEQYF
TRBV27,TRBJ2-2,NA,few,TGTGCCAGCAGTACACAGGTTCTCACCGGGGAGCTGTTTTTT,CASSTQVLTGELFF
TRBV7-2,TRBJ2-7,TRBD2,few,TGTGCCAGCAGCTTAGCGTCTAGCGGATCCTACGAGCAGTACTTC,CASSLASSGSYEQYF
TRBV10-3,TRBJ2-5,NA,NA,TGTGCCATCGGAGAGCGGGTACAAGAGACCCAGTACTTC,CAIGERVQETQYF
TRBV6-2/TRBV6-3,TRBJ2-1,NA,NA,TGTGCCAGCACCGACATTGGGGGTTTCTCCTACAATGAGCAGTTCTTC,CASTDIGGFSYNEQFF
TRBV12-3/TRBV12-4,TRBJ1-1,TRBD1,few,TGTGCCAGCAGTGGGCAGGGGGTCGGGTACACTGAAGCTTTCTTT,CASSGQGVGYTEAFF
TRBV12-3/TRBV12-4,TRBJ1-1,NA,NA,TGTGCCAGCAGTATAAAACAGGGTACTGAAGCTTTCTTT,CASSIKQGTEAFF
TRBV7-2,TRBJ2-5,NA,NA,TGTGCCAGCAGCTGGGACGGATCTGAGACCCAGTACTTC,CASSWDGSETQYF
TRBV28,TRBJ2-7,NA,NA,TGTGCCAGCAGTTTCGAAACTAGGTGGCCATCCTACGAGCAGTACTTC,CASSFETRWPSYEQYF
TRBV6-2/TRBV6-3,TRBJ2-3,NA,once,TGTGCCAGCATGGGGAACAGCCAGGATACGCAGTATTTT,CASMGNSQDTQYF
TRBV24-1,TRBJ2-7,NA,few,TGTGCCACCAGTGACGTGGGACAAGGGGGCGAGCAGTACTTC,CATSDVGQGGEQYF